This T cell receptor (beta chain) is drawn from a study of cytomegalovirus exposure and HLA in healthy donors. Study-wide results and caveats: It emerged from a later analysis that several of the most significant clusters appeared to be linked to common viral pathogens. Excluded were some V segments that proved indistinguishable, including TRBV6-2 and TRBV6-3.

PCR used 60 Vbeta primers and 13 Jbeta primers. TCRdb's copy holds only in-frame clones and misses some; the assay was immunoSEQ multiplex PCR. The table has fewer than 200,000 clones, about 81% seen once. Note on this clone: Its antigen is not identified.

The junction had 10 bases not matched to a gene; V was cut back by 6 bases and J by 5 bases. There are 15 residues in the CDR3. Germline V lookup: CDR1 MNHEY, CDR2 SMNVEV (reference sequence). Sequencing was done on a sample of PBMCs. The V and J genes are TRBV27 and TRBJ1-5, with 7 positions matching TRBD1. The TCR originated in a woman aged 25-40 years in good health and CMV-seronegative. In DNA form, the CDR3 reads TGTGCCAGCAGCCCAGGACAGGCGCGTTATCAGCCCCAGCATTTT. It yields the protein CASSPGQARYQPQHF.